One sample yielded the 28 T cell receptor beta chains listed below, sequenced in a study of beta chain features in type 1 diabetes. Since all of the isolated RNA was reverse transcribed, expressed TCRB transcripts were what got sequenced. The data were produced by immunoSEQ multiplex PCR, yet TCRdb's version contains in-frame clones alone and is incomplete. The sample contains 330,000 or so clones, around 15% of which appear only once. The sequenced sample was central memory CD4+ T cells from blood. The source of these receptors is a man aged 30 to 45 in good health.

In its sample, this clone was seen a few times. The chain combines TRBV7-2 with TRBJ1-5; 7 bases are a match to TRBD1. The CDR3 has 16 residues. Germline trimming cut 4 bases from V and 3 bases from J; bases unmatched to any gene: 9. The germline gives CDR1 SGHTA, CDR2 FQGNSA. CDR3 sequence (DNA): TGTGCCAGCAGCTGGACCGGGACAGAAGTCAATCAGCCCCAGCATTTT. Residues: CASSWTGTEVNQPQHF.

This clone was seen repeatedly, ten times or more. The chain is built from TRBV10-2 and TRBJ2-7; D call uncertain. The CDR3 covers 15 residues. V shed 0 bases and J shed 6 bases, with 15 bases lying between them. Looked up from germline, CDR1 is WSHSY and CDR2 is SAAADI. CDR3 loop: CASSESWGNRAEQYF. The CDR3, as DNA: TGCGCCAGCAGTGAGTCGTGGGGTAATCGGGCCGAGCAGTACTTC.

There are a few counts of this clone. The chain couples TRBV2 to TRBJ1-5, with TRBD1 as a possible D gene (5 bases). Trimming pared 7 bases from V and 8 bases from J, leaving 12 bases between. The CDR3 totals 12 residues. Looked up from germline, CDR1 is SNHLY and CDR2 is FYNNEI. CDR3 nucleotides: TGTGCCAGCAAGAGAATAGGGGAGCCCCAGCATTTT. Translating gives CASKRIGEPQHF.

This clone was detected many times. The rearrangement links TRBV5-1 to TRBJ1-1; D not resolved. CDR1 is SGHRS and CDR2 is YFSETQ in the germline V gene. The CDR3 totals 14 residues. The V and J ends lost 1 base and 2 bases respectively, with 9 bases between them. DNA for the CDR3: TGCGCCAGCAGCTTGTCTGGATTTAACACTGAAGCTTTCTTT. It is translated as CASSLSGFNTEAFF. The variable domain in full, with the rest retrieved from reference TRBV5-1 and TRBJ1-1, is KAGVTQTPRYLIKTRGQQVTLSCSPISGHRSVSWYQQTPGQGLQFLFEYFSETQRNKGNFPGRFSGRQFSNSRSEMNVSTLELGDSALYLCASSLSGFNTEAFFGQGTRLTVV.

This clone was seen a few times. The chain is built from TRBV5-6 and TRBJ2-1; D gene ambiguous. The CDR3 covers 16 residues. Germline values: CDR1 SGHDT, CDR2 YYEEEE. V gave up 5 bases and J gave up 2 bases, with 17 bases separating them. CDR3 residues: CASRKEPGSPYNEQFF. The CDR3 coding sequence is TGTGCCAGCAGAAAAGAGCCAGGTAGTCCCTACAATGAGCAGTTCTTC. Looking up the rest from reference TRBV5-6 and TRBJ2-1 gives the full variable domain: DAGVTQSPTHLIKTRGQQVTLRCSPKSGHDTVSWYQQALGQGPQFIFQYYEEEERQRGNFPDRFSGHQFPNYSSELNVNALLLGDSALYLCASRKEPGSPYNEQFFGPGTRLTVL.

This clone occurred a few times. J is TRBJ2-7 and V is TRBV5-6, with D possibly being TRBD2 (5 bases). The germline gives CDR1 SGHDT, CDR2 YYEEEE. CDR3 length: 16 residues. The V gene lost 3 bases and the J gene lost 2 bases, with 18 bases spanning the gap. CDR3 amino acids: CASSSPWSDGAYEQYF. The CDR3 DNA reads TGTGCCAGCAGCTCCCCTTGGTCCGACGGGGCCTACGAGCAGTACTTC.

The chain carries TRBV4-1 and TRBJ1-2, with D unclear. The V end lost 1 base, the J end lost 6 bases, and 9 bases lay between the germline ends. Germline V lookup: CDR1 MGHRA, CDR2 YSYEKL. The CDR3 runs 13 residues. The DNA of the CDR3 is TGCGCCAGCAGCCAAGGGGCACTGGATGGCTACACCTTC. Its protein is CASSQGALDGYTF.

This clone was picked up a small number of times. V is TRBV5-1 and J is TRBJ2-3; TRBD2 aligns across 9 bases. Germline values: CDR1 SGHRS, CDR2 YFSETQ. V was clipped by 8 bases and J by 6 bases; unmatched bases: 10. This CDR3 contains 14 residues. The CDR3 DNA reads as TGCGCCAGTAAATCCCTAGCGGGATCTGATACGCAGTATTTT. As protein: CASKSLAGSDTQYF.

The CDR3 DNA follows: TGTGCCAGCAGTTATCGGCGGGGAATCTCCTACGAGCAGTACTTC. Its protein product is CASSYRRGISYEQYF. The chain carries TRBV6-5 and TRBJ2-7, with a tentative D call TRBD2 (6 bases). Germline V gives CDR1 MNHEY, CDR2 SVGAGI. The V end was cut by 3 bases, the J end by 0 bases, with 12 bases between. CDR3 length equals 15 residues.

This chain connects TRBV7-6 to TRBJ2-5; tentative D call: TRBD1 (5 bases). Trimming cost V 5 bases and J 7 bases, with 11 bases left between them. This CDR3 has 12 residues. Germline V gene data show CDR1 as SGHVS and CDR2 as FNYEAQ. CDR3 sequence (DNA): TGTGCCAGCAGCCGGCAGGGTATGACCCAGTACTTC. Residues: CASSRQGMTQYF.

This clone has only a few counts. The chain links TRBV27 to TRBJ2-1; TRBD2 matches 13 bases. Germline V gene data show CDR1 as MNHEY and CDR2 as SMNVEV (reference sequence). V lost 5 bases and J lost 12; bases outside the gene matches: 10. The CDR3 contains 15 residues. The CDR3 spells CASSDIKGLAGLQFF. In DNA form, the CDR3 reads TGTGCCAGCAGTGATATTAAGGGACTAGCGGGACTGCAGTTCTTC.

This clone was seen a handful of times. The chain recombines TRBV6-5 with TRBJ2-7; D is undetermined. In germline, CDR1 is MNHEY, CDR2 SVGAGI. V lost 4 bases and J lost 2, with 9 bases in between. This CDR3 has 13 amino acids. The CDR3 DNA reads TGTGCCAGCAGTTCCCCAGCAACCTACGAGCAGTACGTC. It is translated as CASSSPATYEQYV.

In this sample, this clone turned up once. This rearrangement joins TRBV4-1 to TRBJ2-1; D gene unclear. The length of the CDR3 is 18 residues. Germline lookup yields CDR1 MGHRA and CDR2 YSYEKL. V dropped 1 base and J dropped 4 bases, with 20 bases sitting between them. Written as DNA, the CDR3 is TGCGCCAGCAGCCAAGGGCTGGCTATCCCATTATCTTACAATGAGCAGTTCTTC. It yields the protein CASSQGLAIPLSYNEQFF.

This chain links TRBV7-2 with TRBJ1-2; the D gene is possibly TRBD1 (6 bases). The CDR3 consists of 15 residues. V was trimmed by 2 bases and J by 3 bases, leaving 13 bases between them. From germline, CDR1 is SGHTA and CDR2 FQGNSA. In DNA, the CDR3 is TGTGCCAGCAGCTTACGACAGGCTCCCCACTATGGCTACACCTTC. Translating gives CASSLRQAPHYGYTF.

In its sample, this clone was seen a few times. The genes are TRBV6-6 and TRBJ1-2, with TRBD1 matching 8 bases. This CDR3 has 14 amino acids. From germline, CDR1 is MNHNY and CDR2 SVGAGI (reference sequence). V was pared by 6 bases and J by 4 bases, with 7 bases of the junction left unmatched. CDR3 protein: CASRHGQGTYGYTF. The CDR3 nucleotides read TGTGCCAGCAGACACGGACAGGGAACCTATGGCTACACCTTC.

The chain employs TRBV6-1 and TRBJ2-1; TRBD2 agrees at 9 bases. CDR1 is MNHNS and CDR2 is SASEGT in the germline V gene. Trimming at V came to 10 bases and at J to 7 bases, leaving 14 bases not matched to a gene. The CDR3 runs 15 residues. The CDR3 reads CATAFAGGKANEQFF. In nucleotides, the CDR3 is TGTGCCACCGCTTTTGCGGGGGGGAAAGCGAATGAGCAGTTCTTC.

With respect to this clone: A junction boundary mismatches the germline segment, possibly from a read error. J is TRBJ1-1 and V is TRBV5-4; D unclear. The CDR3 consists of 14 residues. CDR1 and CDR2 (germline): SGHNT, YYREEE (reference sequence). DNA of the CDR3: TGTGCCGGCAGAAGGACGGGTGAGAGCACTGAAGCTTTCTTT. Its protein is CAGRRTGESTEAFF.

This clone was seen only a few times. This rearrangement joins TRBV28 to TRBJ2-7; 9 nucleotides line up with TRBD1. The junction had 5 bases not matched to a gene; V was cut back by 4 bases and J by 4 bases. Per germline, CDR1 MDHEN and CDR2 SYDVKM. This CDR3 has 14 residues. Here the CDR3 DNA reads TGTGCCAGCAGTTCCAGGGACAGGGTTTACGAGCAGTACGTC. Its protein product is CASSSRDRVYEQYV.

This clone was counted a few times. The rearrangement joins TRBV5-6 to TRBJ2-1; D remains ambiguous. Between the trimmed V and J ends, which lost 0 bases and 5 bases, there was a span of 6 bases. Germline values: CDR1 SGHDT, CDR2 YYEEEE. The CDR3 is 13 residues long. The chain's CDR3 is CASSLVGDNEQFF. The CDR3 DNA reads TGTGCCAGCAGCTTGGTTGGGGACAATGAGCAGTTCTTC.

This clone was seen ten or more times. The chain joins TRBV18 to TRBJ2-2; tentative D call: TRBD1 (6 bases). The CDR3 loop spans 14 amino acids. CDR1 KGHSH and CDR2 LQKENI come from the germline V gene. Trimming cost V 4 bases and J 4 bases, with 10 bases left between them. CDR3 residues: CASSRYRATGELFF. CDR3 in DNA: TGTGCCAGCTCACGGTACAGGGCCACCGGGGAGCTGTTTTTT. Filled out from reference TRBV18 and TRBJ2-2, the complete variable domain reads NAGVMQNPRHLVRRRGQEARLRCSPMKGHSHVYWYRQLPEEGLKFMVYLQKENIIDESGMPKERFSAEFPKEGPSILRIQQVVRGDSAAYFCASSRYRATGELFFGEGSRLTVL.

In its sample, this clone was seen many times. The chain carries TRBV5-6 and TRBJ1-4, with D maybe TRBD1 (5 bases). The germline CDR1 and CDR2 sequences are SGHDT and YYEEEE. V lost 4 bases and J 8 bases, leaving 12 bases between the germline ends. The CDR3 sequence is 13 residues long. The DNA for the CDR3 is TGTGCCAGCAGCCGAGGGGCGGTCGAAAAACTGTTTTTT. It codes for CASSRGAVEKLFF.

This clone was counted between two and nine times. The chain employs TRBV4-2 and TRBJ1-2, with TRBD1 matching over 8 bases. The CDR3 spans 15 residues. J lost 5 bases, V lost 0 bases, and 5 bases had no gene match. Per germline, CDR1 LGHNA and CDR2 YNFKEQ. DNA of the CDR3: TGTGCCAGCAGCCAAGAACCCCAGGGGGCGTATGGCTACACCTTC. Amino acid sequence: CASSQEPQGAYGYTF.

This clone has at least ten counts. V gene TRBV2 combines with J gene TRBJ2-7, with D possibly matching TRBD1 (5 bases). With 4 bases removed from V and 6 bases from J, the gap between germline ends came to 10 bases. The CDR3 sequence is 12 residues long. Germline assignment: CDR1 SNHLY and CDR2 FYNNEI. The CDR3 region has the DNA TGTGCCAGCAGTGTGATAGGGGTCGAGCAGTACTTC. Its translation is CASSVIGVEQYF.

In this sample, this clone turned up a few times. The chain links TRBV4-2 to TRBJ2-5; TRBD1 aligns across 9 bases. The CDR3 spans 13 residues. Germline-derived CDR1 and CDR2 are LGHNA and YNFKEQ. Unmatched junction bases numbered 0, after V lost 4 bases and J lost 3 bases. Here the CDR3 reads CASSRDREETQYF. CDR3 nucleotide sequence: TGTGCCAGCAGCCGGGACAGGGAAGAGACCCAGTACTTC.

This chain connects TRBV9 to TRBJ2-2; 8 bases align to TRBD2. Germline assignment: CDR1 SGDLS and CDR2 YYNGEE. Germline trimming cut 3 bases from V and 8 bases from J; bases unmatched to any gene: 6. CDR3 length equals 14 residues. CDR3 coding DNA: TGTGCCAGCAGCGGAAGCGGGGGTGCTGGGGAGCTGTTTTTT. The encoded protein is CASSGSGGAGELFF.

In its sample, this clone was seen a few times. The V call is TRBV12-5, the J call TRBJ1-5; D possibly corresponds to TRBD1 (6 bases). Germline V gene lookup returns CDR1 LGHNT and CDR2 FRNRAP. The length of the CDR3 is 15 residues. V was pared by 2 bases and J by 1 base, with 9 bases between. As DNA, the CDR3 is TGTGCTAGTGGTTTGACAGGGTTGAGCAATCAGCCCCAGCATTTT. Translating it yields CASGLTGLSNQPQHF.

The chain has TRBV15 and TRBJ2-2, with D tentatively TRBD1 (6 bases). The germline V gene has CDR1 LNHNV and CDR2 YYDKDF (reference sequence). Trimming shortened V by 1 base and J by 1 base, and 13 bases separated the two germline ends. The CDR3 contains 17 residues. CDR3 DNA sequence: TGTGCCACCAGCAGAGGCGGAGGACAGTTGAACACCGGGGAGCTGTTTTTT. It encodes CATSRGGGQLNTGELFF.

This clone was seen only a few times. The gene calls are TRBV14 and TRBJ2-5; 10 positions match TRBD1. This CDR3 comprises 15 residues. CDR1 SGHDN and CDR2 FVKESK come from the germline V gene. V shed 4 bases, J shed 5 bases, and the junction held 7 bases outside the gene matches. The CDR3 nucleotides are TGTGCCAGCAGCCGCCCGACAGGGGGCGCGGAGACCCAGTACTTC. Its protein product is CASSRPTGGAETQYF.